Listed here are 17 T cell receptor beta chains from one sample, sequenced in a study of T cell clonotyping in hematopoietic cell transplantation. Assay: immunoSEQ multiplex PCR; the TCRdb copy retains only in-frame clones and omits some. The sample lists about 36,000 clones; 88% were seen once. Sequenced input: peripheral blood mononuclear cells. These receptors originate from a woman aged 40 to 49 in good health. Some clones in this sample may be carry-over from other donors' samples.

V gene TRBV7-8 combines with J gene TRBJ2-5; either TRBD1 or TRBD2 may fit D (5 bases each). Deletions cut 6 bases from V and 4 bases from J, with 18 bases between. In germline, CDR1 is SGHVS, CDR2 FQNEAQ. This CDR3 is 15 amino acids long. The CDR3 DNA is TGTGCCAGCAGTCTCCAGTCTGGGGGAATAGAGACCCAGTACTTC. Its translation: CASSLQSGGIETQYF.

This clone was found a few times. V and J are TRBV28 and TRBJ1-5; D is undetermined. V was clipped by 2 bases and J by 4 bases, with 9 bases between them. The CDR3 has 14 amino acids. Germline V CDR1 and CDR2: MDHEN, SYDVKM. CDR3 bases: TGTGCCAGCAGTTTAACGGCAGAGAATCAGCCCCAGCATTTT. Its translation is CASSLTAENQPQHF.

This sequence joins TRBV4-1 and TRBJ2-2; perhaps TRBD2 as D (6 bases). CDR1 is MGHRA and CDR2 is YSYEKL in the germline V gene. This CDR3 is built from 16 residues. V lost 5 bases and J 6 bases, leaving 19 bases between the germline ends. This CDR3 is CASSGEVGGEAGELFF. The CDR3 DNA follows: TGCGCCAGCAGCGGGGAAGTCGGGGGTGAAGCCGGGGAGCTGTTTTTT.

V and J are TRBV7-8 and TRBJ1-1; D is unresolved. This CDR3 is 14 amino acids long. V lost 2 bases, J lost 3 bases, and 10 bases lay in between. From germline, CDR1 is SGHVS and CDR2 FQNEAQ. The CDR3 region has the DNA TGTGCCAGCAGCTTATTTCGTGGGGACACTGAAGCTTTCTTT. It specifies CASSLFRGDTEAFF.

V and J are TRBV5-1 and TRBJ2-1; maybe TRBD2 (5 bases). Germline assignment: CDR1 SGHRS and CDR2 YFSETQ. V was clipped by 4 bases and J by 1 base, with 9 bases between them. CDR3 length equals 14 residues. In nucleotides, the CDR3 is TGCGCCAGCAGCGCGAGCGGATCCTACAATGAGCAGTTCTTC. As protein: CASSASGSYNEQFF.

A word on this clone: At one end the junction does not follow the germline gene, possibly because of a read error. The CDR3 loop reads CASSLLSRGTSGPFKGQETQYF. The CDR3 nucleotides read TGTGCCAGCAGCTTACTAAGCCGGGGGACTAGCGGGCCGTTTAAGGGCCAAGAGACCCAATACTTC. V usage is TRBV7-6 and J usage is TRBJ2-5; TRBD2 matches at 12 bases. CDR3 length equals 22 residues. Germline V gene sequence: CDR1 SGHVS, CDR2 FNYEAQ.

The V gene is TRBV28, the J gene TRBJ1-5; 10 bases map to TRBD1. The CDR3 is made up of 21 amino acids. With 4 bases clipped from V and 1 base from J, the junction kept 19 bases outside the gene matches. Germline V gives CDR1 MDHEN, CDR2 SYDVKM. The chain's CDR3 is CASSSRFKTGGVTWSNQPQHF. The CDR3 nucleotides read TGTGCCAGCAGTTCTCGATTTAAGACAGGGGGCGTAACGTGGAGCAATCAGCCCCAGCATTTT.

The chain employs TRBV5-1 and TRBJ2-2, with 11 bases that match TRBD1. Per the germline V gene, CDR1 is SGHRS and CDR2 is YFSETQ. V was pared by 7 bases and J by 5 bases, with 7 bases of the junction left unmatched. The CDR3 spans 15 residues. CDR3 region: CASGPDRGLTGELFF. Here the CDR3 DNA reads TGCGCCAGCGGCCCGGACAGGGGGCTTACCGGGGAGCTGTTTTTT.

This clone came up once. The chain carries TRBV15 and TRBJ2-7, with 7 positions matching TRBD1. Trimming took 2 bases from V and 2 from J; bases not matched to a gene: 3. Germline V CDR1 and CDR2: LNHNV, YYDKDF (reference sequence). This CDR3 has 14 residues. The CDR3 is CATSRRTGPYEQYF. CDR3 nucleotides: TGTGCCACCAGCAGACGGACAGGCCCCTACGAGCAGTACTTC.

The chain carries TRBV28 and TRBJ1-2; perhaps TRBD1 as D (5 bases). V shed 2 bases and J shed 10 bases, with 11 bases lying between them. Germline V gene sequence: CDR1 MDHEN, CDR2 SYDVKM. The length of the CDR3 is 12 residues. CDR3 loop: CASSLTPGYYTF. CDR3 bases: TGTGCCAGCAGTTTAACTCCAGGGTACTACACCTTC.

The chain carries TRBV19 and TRBJ2-7, with a possible D match to TRBD1 (6 bases). The CDR3 runs 12 residues. With 5 bases removed from V and 4 bases from J, the gap between germline ends came to 9 bases. The germline CDR1 and CDR2 sequences are LNHDA and SQIVND (reference sequence). CDR3 region: CASSGGGYEQYF. The DNA of the CDR3 is TGTGCCAGTAGTGGGGGCGGGTACGAGCAGTACTTC.

As DNA, the CDR3 is TGTGCCATCAGTGAGTACTCAGCGGGAGTGGTCGAGCAGTACTTC. It encodes CAISEYSAGVVEQYF. The gene calls are TRBV10-3 and TRBJ2-7, with 8 bases fitting TRBD2. CDR3 length: 15 residues. Germline V gene data show CDR1 as ENHRY and CDR2 as SYGVKD. V shed 1 base, J shed 6 bases, and the junction held 8 bases outside the gene matches.

The chain uses TRBV6-5 and TRBJ2-7; the match to TRBD1 covers 9 bases. Germline V gene sequence: CDR1 MNHEY, CDR2 SVGAGI. CDR3 length: 15 amino acids. Trimming cost V 6 bases and J 4 bases; bases outside gene matches: 10. The CDR3 region has the DNA TGTGCCAGCAGAATCGACAGGGGGAGGCAGTACGAGCAGTACTTC. This encodes CASRIDRGRQYEQYF.

The rearrangement links TRBV5-6 to TRBJ2-7; 7 nucleotides match TRBD1. The CDR3 covers 13 residues. The trim removed 4 bases at V and 3 bases at J, leaving 4 bases unmatched. Per germline, CDR1 SGHDT and CDR2 YYEEEE. The DNA of the CDR3 is TGTGCCAGCAGCGAAGGACAGGACTACGAGCAGTACTTC. As protein: CASSEGQDYEQYF.

The J gene is TRBJ2-2, the V gene TRBV6-5; unclear D gene. The CDR3 spans 16 residues. V shed 2 bases and J shed 5 bases, with 15 bases lying between them. Germline CDR1 MNHEY, CDR2 SVGAGI. The CDR3 DNA sequence: TGTGCCAGCAGTTACACGGCCCTGCCGAGGACCGGGGAGCTGTTTTTT. It codes for CASSYTALPRTGELFF.

The chain recombines TRBV19 with TRBJ2-7; 9 positions match TRBD2. Trimming at V came to 3 bases and at J to 0 bases, leaving 0 bases not matched to a gene. This CDR3 has 14 amino acids. Germline CDR1 and CDR2: LNHDA and SQIVND (reference sequence). CDR3 nucleotide sequence: TGTGCCAGTAGTATTAGCGGGAGCTCCTACGAGCAGTACTTC. Residues: CASSISGSSYEQYF.

This chain joins TRBV30 and TRBJ2-7; D is perhaps TRBD1 (5 bases). V lost 2 bases to trimming and J lost 4 bases, with 12 bases between them. CDR1 is GTSNPN and CDR2 is SVGIG in the germline V gene (reference sequence). CDR3 length: 13 amino acids. As DNA, the CDR3 is TGTGCCTGGAGTATTCAGGACATATACGAGCAGTACTTC. Its protein is CAWSIQDIYEQYF.